The 18 T cell receptor beta chains below come from one sample, sequenced in a study of CD8 T cells in Susac syndrome. Roughly 0.5 to 1 ug RNA was reverse transcribed with random hexamers. TCRdb itself ran the immunoSEQ multiplex PCR reads through MiXCR, one entry per CDR3 protein. The sample contains around 300,000 distinct CDR3 sequences, about 90% of which appear only once. The source material was CD4+ T cells from PBMCs. Receptors were obtained from a human donor with multiple sclerosis.

The J gene is TRBJ2-6, the V gene TRBV29-1; D is uncertain. CDR1 is SQVTM, CDR2 ANQGSEA, per germline. The length of the CDR3 is 13 residues. The DNA of the CDR3 is TGCAGTGCTCAAGGTTCTGGGGCCAACGTCCTGACTTTC. It translates to CSAQGSGANVLTF.

This chain links TRBV7-2 with TRBJ2-4; 12 bases match TRBD2. The CDR3 spans 17 residues. CDR1 and CDR2 (germline): SGHTA, FQGNSA. With 5 bases clipped from V and 9 bases from J, the junction kept 14 bases outside the gene matches. CDR3: CASSLTPTSGGGGIQYF. DNA of the CDR3: TGTGCCAGCAGCCTCACCCCGACTAGCGGGGGTGGAGGCATTCAGTACTTC.

This clonotype was recorded only once. The J gene is TRBJ2-3, the V gene TRBV29-1; 9 bases match TRBD2. The CDR3 is 16 amino acids. Germline CDR1 and CDR2: SQVTM and ANQGSEA. The V segment lost 5 bases and the J segment 0 bases; nucleotides outside the gene matches: 9. CDR3 nucleotide sequence: TGCAGCGTTCCCCCCGGCGGGAGGGCCAGCACAGATACGCAGTATTTT. It yields the protein CSVPPGGRASTDTQYF.

This chain uses TRBV19 with TRBJ1-2; unclear D gene. The germline V and J ends were trimmed by 3 bases and 4 bases, with 9 bases remaining between them. CDR1 and CDR2 from the germline V gene are LNHDA and SQIVND (reference sequence). The CDR3 has 13 residues. The CDR3 reads CASSIEYLYGYTF. CDR3 DNA: TGTGCCAGTAGTATCGAGTACCTCTATGGCTACACCTTC.

The chain couples TRBV29-1 to TRBJ1-2; possible D gene TRBD1, 5 bases. The germline V and J ends were trimmed by 7 bases and 3 bases, with 15 bases remaining between them. The CDR3 extends over 13 amino acids. Germline V gene lookup returns CDR1 SQVTM and CDR2 ANQGSEA. The CDR3 DNA reads TGCAGCGCCCCGACTGTGGGGGACTATGGCTACACCTTC. Its protein is CSAPTVGDYGYTF.

This chain connects TRBV20-1 to TRBJ2-3, with D perhaps TRBD2 (5 bases). Germline-derived CDR1 and CDR2 are DFQATT and SNEGSKA (reference sequence). V was shortened by 4 bases and J by 0 bases, with 11 bases between the two germline ends. The CDR3 contains 14 residues. CDR3: CSATTRSSTDTQYF. In DNA form, the CDR3 reads TGCAGTGCTACAACTAGGTCTAGCACAGATACGCAGTATTTT.

This chain links TRBV4-1 with TRBJ2-1; TRBD2 aligns across 7 bases. The CDR3 length is 20 residues. Germline CDR1 is MGHRA and CDR2 is YSYEKL. V was clipped by 1 base and J by 0 bases; unmatched bases: 15. CDR3 DNA sequence: TGCGCCAGCAGCCAAGGAGTTGGGTGGGCGGGGAGGGTCTCCTACAATGAGCAGTTCTTC. The encoded protein is CASSQGVGWAGRVSYNEQFF.

The CDR3 protein is CASSGTSWSTDTQYF. The DNA for the CDR3 is TGTGCCAGCAGTGGGACTAGCTGGAGCACAGATACGCAGTATTTT. The chain uses TRBV12-3 or TRBV12-4 and TRBJ2-3, with TRBD2 identical over 9 bases. The CDR3 loop spans 15 amino acids. Unmatched junction bases numbered 3, after V lost 5 bases and J lost 0 bases.

This clonotype was recorded a few times. V and J are TRBV7-9 and TRBJ2-7, with D uncertain. V was trimmed by 0 bases and J by 5 bases, leaving 5 bases between them. Germline CDR1 reads SEHNR; CDR2 reads FQNEAQ (reference sequence). This CDR3 region has 12 residues. The CDR3 coding sequence is TGTGCCAGCAGCTTAGCGGTTGACGAGCAGTACTTC. Residues: CASSLAVDEQYF.

This clonotype appeared a single time. V gene TRBV3-1 combines with J gene TRBJ2-4, with D unclear. Per the germline V gene, CDR1 is LGHDT and CDR2 is YNNKEL (reference sequence). The germline V and J ends were trimmed by 2 bases and 0 bases, with 8 bases remaining between them. The CDR3 is made up of 15 amino acids. The CDR3 loop is CASSQPSVAKNIQYF. CDR3 sequence (DNA): TGTGCCAGCAGCCAACCCTCGGTAGCCAAAAACATTCAGTACTTC.

The sample holds one count of this clonotype. V is TRBV9 and J is TRBJ2-3, with TRBD2 matching 7 bases. V was clipped by 4 bases and J by 2 bases; unmatched bases: 7. This CDR3 is 15 amino acids long. The germline V gene has CDR1 SGDLS and CDR2 YYNGEE. The CDR3 DNA reads as TGTGCCAGCAGCTCCCGAAGCGGGGACACAGATACGCAGTATTTT. Translating gives CASSSRSGDTDTQYF. The complete variable domain, with remaining parts taken from reference TRBV9 and TRBJ2-3, reads DSGVTQTPKHLITATGQRVTLRCSPRSGDLSVYWYQQSLDQGLQFLIQYYNGEERAKGNILERFSAQQFPDLHSELNLSSLELGDSALYFCASSSRSGDTDTQYFGPGTRLTVL.

The chain employs TRBV3-1 and TRBJ1-1; possible D gene TRBD1, 6 bases. The CDR3 length is 14 residues. Germline CDR1 and CDR2: LGHDT and YNNKEL (reference sequence). Trimming removed 6 bases from V and 3 bases from J, with 14 bases in between. This CDR3 reads CASRARGGDTEAFF. DNA of the CDR3: TGTGCCAGCAGGGCGAGGGGGGGGGACACTGAAGCTTTCTTT.

The CDR3 region is CASSSGADRIQYF. Written as DNA, the CDR3 is TGCGCCAGCAGCTCCGGGGCTGATCGCATTCAGTACTTC. V gene TRBV5-1 combines with J gene TRBJ2-4; tentatively, D is TRBD1 or TRBD2 (5 bases each). Germline CDR1 reads SGHRS; CDR2 reads YFSETQ. The CDR3 runs 13 residues. V lost 3 bases and J 9 bases, leaving 13 bases between the germline ends. Complete variable domain (other parts from reference TRBV5-1 and TRBJ2-4): KAGVTQTPRYLIKTRGQQVTLSCSPISGHRSVSWYQQTPGQGLQFLFEYFSETQRNKGNFPGRFSGRQFSNSRSEMNVSTLELGDSALYLCASSSGADRIQYFGAGTRLSVL.

The gene calls are TRBV4-1 and TRBJ2-3; weak D call: TRBD2 (6 bases). This CDR3 contains 17 residues. Per the germline V gene, CDR1 is MGHRA and CDR2 is YSYEKL. Trimming left V 3 bases short and J 0 bases short, with 16 bases between. The CDR3 DNA is TGCGCCAGCAGCCAGGAAGTGGACTACCTTAGCACAGATACGCAGTATTTT. Amino acid sequence: CASSQEVDYLSTDTQYF.

This sequence joins TRBV12-3 or TRBV12-4 and TRBJ1-1; possible D gene TRBD1, 6 bases. The CDR3 runs to 16 residues. V lost 7 bases and J lost 3, with 21 bases in between. Written as DNA, the CDR3 is TGTGCCAGCATTTGGGAGGGGACACACCTCGACACTGAAGCTTTCTTT. It encodes CASIWEGTHLDTEAFF.

The rearrangement joins TRBV7-2 to TRBJ2-7; D uncertain. This CDR3 has 15 residues. Germline V lookup: CDR1 SGHTA, CDR2 FQGNSA. V was clipped by 5 bases and J by 0 bases, with 14 bases between them. This chain's CDR3 is CASSRTTLLSYEQYF. As DNA, the CDR3 is TGTGCCAGCAGCCGGACGACTCTCCTCTCCTACGAGCAGTACTTC.

The gene calls are TRBV9 and TRBJ1-5; maybe TRBD1 (6 bases). Germline V lookup: CDR1 SGDLS, CDR2 YYNGEE. The ends were cut back, 4 bases at V and 4 bases at J, with 9 bases in the middle. The CDR3 totals 13 residues. The CDR3 reads CASSRDTNQPQHF. The CDR3 DNA is TGTGCCAGCAGCCGGGACACTAATCAGCCCCAGCATTTT.

V usage is TRBV12-3 or TRBV12-4 and J usage is TRBJ2-2; D is ambiguous. Between the trimmed V and J ends, which lost 4 bases and 7 bases, there was a span of 7 bases. The CDR3 length is 12 residues. CDR3 sequence: CASSSRFGELFF. The CDR3 coding sequence is TGTGCCAGCAGTTCCCGATTCGGGGAGCTGTTTTTT.